This record concerns one T cell receptor (beta chain) sequence. The antigen remains undetermined. Each of the donors was a healthy adult who was HIV-negative and had not had a recent acute infection or vaccination. The data derive from a study of shared clonotypes between healthy human individuals. On the study more broadly: Per donor, CD8 memory used one plate, CD8 naive used two, CD4 memory used three and CD4 naive used three. Study-wide findings and caveats: Researchers sampled blood only, noting tissue repertoires likely differ. The represented genetic and exposure-history diversity was limited by the small number of donors.

TCRdb keeps only in-frame clones here, not all; method: immunoSEQ multiplex PCR. The sample shows a few hundred thousand clones, less than 85% of them seen only once. Trimming stripped 4 bases from V and 3 bases from J, with 22 bases between. The CDR3 is 19 amino acids. Looked up from germline, CDR1 is SGHAT and CDR2 is FQNNGV. The J gene is TRBJ2-6, the V gene TRBV11-2; D might be TRBD2 (7 bases). The receptor was derived from a man aged 25 to 45 in good health. Sequenced: memory CD4+ T cells sorted from blood. This sample's subset: CD45RA-negative fraction. This CDR3 reads CASSSLLRGRAGGANVLTF. The CDR3 DNA reads TGTGCCAGCAGCTCCCTATTGAGGGGGAGGGCCGGTGGGGCCAACGTCCTGACTTTC.